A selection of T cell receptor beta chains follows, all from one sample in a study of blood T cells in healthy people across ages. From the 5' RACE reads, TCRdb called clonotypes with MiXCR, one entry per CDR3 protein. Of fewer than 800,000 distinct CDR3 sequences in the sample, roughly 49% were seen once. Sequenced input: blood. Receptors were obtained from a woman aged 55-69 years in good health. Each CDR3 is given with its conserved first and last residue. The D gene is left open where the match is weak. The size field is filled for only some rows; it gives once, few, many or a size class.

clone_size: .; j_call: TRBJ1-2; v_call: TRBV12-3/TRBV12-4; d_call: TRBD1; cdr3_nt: TGTGCCAGCAGAACAGGGGGGGGAGGCTACACCTTC; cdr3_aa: CASRTGGGGYTF
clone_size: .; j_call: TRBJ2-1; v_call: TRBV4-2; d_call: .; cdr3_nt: TGTGCCAGCAGCCAAGAATCGGGACTGGAGGATGAGCAGTTCTTC; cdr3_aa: CASSQESGLEDEQFF
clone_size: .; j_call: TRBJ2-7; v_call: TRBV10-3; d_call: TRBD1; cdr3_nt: TGTGCCATCAGTGAGTCGAAGGGGGCGCCGGGAGAGCAGTACTTC; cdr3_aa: CAISESKGAPGEQYF
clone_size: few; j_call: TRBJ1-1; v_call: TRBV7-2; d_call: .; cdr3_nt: TGTGCCAGCAGCTTACAGGCGATAAACACTGAAGCTTTCTTT; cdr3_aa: CASSLQAINTEAFF
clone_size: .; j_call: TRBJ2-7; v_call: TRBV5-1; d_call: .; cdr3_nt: TGCGCCAGCAGCTTGGTTGGGACTGCAAGGGGGGACGAGCAGTACTTC; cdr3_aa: CASSLVGTARGDEQYF
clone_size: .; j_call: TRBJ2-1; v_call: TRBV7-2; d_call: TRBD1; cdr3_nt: TGTGCCAGCAGCTTAGTAGGGACAGGAGCCAACAATGAGCAGTTCTTC; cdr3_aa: CASSLVGTGANNEQFF
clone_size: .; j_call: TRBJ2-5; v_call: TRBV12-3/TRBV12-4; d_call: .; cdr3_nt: TGTGCCAGCAGTTCATCTCTAGGAGCTGAGCAGTACTTC; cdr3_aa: CASSSSLGAEQYF
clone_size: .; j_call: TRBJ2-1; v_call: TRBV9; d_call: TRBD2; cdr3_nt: TGTGCCAGCAGTGGAACCAGCGGGAGCCGTGATGATGAGCAGTTCTTC; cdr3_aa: CASSGTSGSRDDEQFF
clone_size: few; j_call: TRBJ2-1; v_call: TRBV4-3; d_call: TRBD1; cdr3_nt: TGCGCCAGCAGCCAATTTTATTCAGGGGGTTACAATGAGCAGTTCTTC; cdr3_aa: CASSQFYSGGYNEQFF
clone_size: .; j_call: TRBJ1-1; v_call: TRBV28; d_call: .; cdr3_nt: TGTGCCAGCAGAAGCCCCTCGAGGGGGGGCACTGAAGCTTTCTTT; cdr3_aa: CASRSPSRGGTEAFF
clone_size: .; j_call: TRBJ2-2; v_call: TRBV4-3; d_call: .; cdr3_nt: TGCGCCAGCAGCCAAGATGTGGGGCCGTACACCGGGAAGCTGTTTTTT; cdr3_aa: CASSQDVGPYTGKLFF
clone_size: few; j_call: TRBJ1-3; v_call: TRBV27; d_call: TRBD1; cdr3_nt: TGTGCCAGCAGTCTGGGACAGCCCTCTGGAAACACCATATATTTT; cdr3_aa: CASSLGQPSGNTIYF
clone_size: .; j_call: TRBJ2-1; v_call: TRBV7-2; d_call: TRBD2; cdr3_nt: TGTGCCTCCCAGGGCGGGGGTGGCAATGAGCAGTTCTTC; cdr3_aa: CASQGGGGNEQFF
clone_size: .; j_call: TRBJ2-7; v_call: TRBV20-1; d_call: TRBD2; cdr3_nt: TGCAGTGCTTTTAACAAAGAGACTAGCAGCTACGAGCAGTACTTC; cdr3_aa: CSAFNKETSSYEQYF
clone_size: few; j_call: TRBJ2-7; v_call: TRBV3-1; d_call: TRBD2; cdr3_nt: TGTGCCAGCAGGACTAGCGGGGTTTCTTCCTACGAGCAGTACTTC; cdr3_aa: CASRTSGVSSYEQYF
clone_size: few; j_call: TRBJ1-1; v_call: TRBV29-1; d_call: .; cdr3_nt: TGCAGCGTTGACCAAGGGAACACTGAAGCTTTCTTT; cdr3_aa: CSVDQGNTEAFF
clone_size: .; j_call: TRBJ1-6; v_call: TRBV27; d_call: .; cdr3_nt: TGTGCCAGCAGTCTCAGGACGGGCCAGGGAGGATCACCCCTCCACTTT; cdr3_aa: CASSLRTGQGGSPLHF
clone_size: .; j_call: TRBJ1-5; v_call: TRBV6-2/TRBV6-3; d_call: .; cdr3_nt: TGTGCCAGCAGAGGCCCAGGGGTATTATCTCCCCAGCATTTT; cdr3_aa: CASRGPGVLSPQHF
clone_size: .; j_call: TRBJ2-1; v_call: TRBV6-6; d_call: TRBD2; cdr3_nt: TGTGCCAGCAGTTACTCCTATACGGGAGGGGATACGGAGCAGTTCTTC; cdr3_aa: CASSYSYTGGDTEQFF
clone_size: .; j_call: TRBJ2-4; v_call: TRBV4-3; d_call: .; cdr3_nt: TGCGCCAGCAGCCAAGATCAGGGGGGGTGGAACATTCAGTACTTC; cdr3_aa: CASSQDQGGWNIQYF
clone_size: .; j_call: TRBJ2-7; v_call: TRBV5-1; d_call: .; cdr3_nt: TGCGCCAGCAGGGCAAGCCGGGACCTCGGCGAGCAGTACTTC; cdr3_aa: CASRASRDLGEQYF
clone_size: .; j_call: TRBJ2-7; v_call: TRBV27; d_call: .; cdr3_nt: TGTGCCAGCAGTGGCGACAGCCTGGGGGACTACGAGCAGTACTTC; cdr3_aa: CASSGDSLGDYEQYF
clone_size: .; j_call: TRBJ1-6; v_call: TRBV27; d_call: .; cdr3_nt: TGTGCCAGCAGTGATGATCATAGATCACCCCTCCACTTT; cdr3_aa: CASSDDHRSPLHF
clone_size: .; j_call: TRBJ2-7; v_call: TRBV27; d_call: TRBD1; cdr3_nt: TGTGCCAGCAGAGGACAGGGGGGCATCTACGAGCAGTACTTC; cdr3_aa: CASRGQGGIYEQYF
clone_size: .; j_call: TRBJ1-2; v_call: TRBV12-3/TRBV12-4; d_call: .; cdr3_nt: TGTGCCAGCAGTTTTTTTGGAGATGGCTACACCTTC; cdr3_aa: CASSFFGDGYTF
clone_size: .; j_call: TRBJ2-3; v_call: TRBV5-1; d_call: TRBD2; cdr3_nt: TGCGCCAGCAGAGCGGGAAGAGGCACAGATACGCAGTATTTT; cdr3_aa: CASRAGRGTDTQYF
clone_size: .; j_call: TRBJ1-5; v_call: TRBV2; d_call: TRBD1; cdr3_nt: TGTGCCAGCAGCCGGGACAGGGCTGATCAGCCCCAGCATTTT; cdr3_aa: CASSRDRADQPQHF
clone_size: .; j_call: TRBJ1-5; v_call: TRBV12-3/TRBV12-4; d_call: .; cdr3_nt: TGTGCCGGCACCAAGGACGGACTCGTAAATCAGCCCCAGCATTTT; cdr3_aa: CAGTKDGLVNQPQHF
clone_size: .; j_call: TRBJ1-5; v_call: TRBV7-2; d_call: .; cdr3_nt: TGTGCCAGCAGCATAGGCCAGGGGTGGGGTCAGCCCCAGCATTTT; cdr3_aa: CASSIGQGWGQPQHF
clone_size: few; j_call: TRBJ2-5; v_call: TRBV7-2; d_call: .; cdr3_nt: TGTGCCAGCAGCTTAGATAGGGGGGCCTATGGGACCCAGTACTTC; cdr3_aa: CASSLDRGAYGTQYF
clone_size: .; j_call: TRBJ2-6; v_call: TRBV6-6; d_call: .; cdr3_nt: TGTGCCAGCATCGAACGGGAAGCTGGGGCCAACGTCCTGACTTTC; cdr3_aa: CASIEREAGANVLTF
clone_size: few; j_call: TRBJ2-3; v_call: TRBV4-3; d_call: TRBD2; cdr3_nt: TGCGCCAGCAGCCGAGCTAGCGGGCCCCACACAGATACGCAGTATTTT; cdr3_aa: CASSRASGPHTDTQYF
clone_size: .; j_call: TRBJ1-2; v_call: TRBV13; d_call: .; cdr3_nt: TGTGCCAGCAGCCTCCAGCTTCAACAGATGGGGACCTATGGCTACACCTTC; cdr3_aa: CASSLQLQQMGTYGYTF
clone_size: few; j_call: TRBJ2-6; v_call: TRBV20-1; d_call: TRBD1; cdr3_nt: TGCAGTGCTAGAGGACAGGGAAAACATGGGGCCAACGTCCTGACTTTC; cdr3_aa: CSARGQGKHGANVLTF
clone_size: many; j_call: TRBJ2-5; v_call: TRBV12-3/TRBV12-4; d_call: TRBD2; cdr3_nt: TGTGCCAGCAGTTTCGTTGGGACTAGCAGGATGGGGCAAGAGACCCAGTACTTC; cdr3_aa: CASSFVGTSRMGQETQYF
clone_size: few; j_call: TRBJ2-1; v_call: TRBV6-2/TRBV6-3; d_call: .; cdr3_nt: TGTGCCAGCAGTTACTCAGACTCGTATGGATGGTACAATGAGCAGTTCTTC; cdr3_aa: CASSYSDSYGWYNEQFF
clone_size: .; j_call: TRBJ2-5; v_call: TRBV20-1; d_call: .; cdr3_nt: TGCAGTGCTGAAAAATCACTAGTATGGGAGACCCAGTACTTC; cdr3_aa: CSAEKSLVWETQYF
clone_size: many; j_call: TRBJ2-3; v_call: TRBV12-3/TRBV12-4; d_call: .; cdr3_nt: TGTGCCAGCAGTTCCCAAGCGGAGAGCACAGATACGCAGTATTTT; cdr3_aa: CASSSQAESTDTQYF
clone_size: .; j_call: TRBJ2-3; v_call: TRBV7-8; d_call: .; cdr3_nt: TGTGCCAGCAGGACGGGAGCAGATACGCAGTATTTT; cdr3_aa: CASRTGADTQYF
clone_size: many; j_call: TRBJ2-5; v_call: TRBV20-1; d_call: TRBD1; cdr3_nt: TGCAGTGCTTTGACAGGGGGCGCGGAGACCCAGTACTTC; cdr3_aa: CSALTGGAETQYF
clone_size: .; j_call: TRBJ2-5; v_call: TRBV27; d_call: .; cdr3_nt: TGTGCCAGCAGTTTAAGGCGGTTCCAAGAGACCCAGTACTTC; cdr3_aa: CASSLRRFQETQYF
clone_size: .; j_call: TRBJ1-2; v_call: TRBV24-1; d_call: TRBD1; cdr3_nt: TGTGCCACCAGTGGGACAGGGGATTATGGCTACACCTTC; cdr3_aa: CATSGTGDYGYTF
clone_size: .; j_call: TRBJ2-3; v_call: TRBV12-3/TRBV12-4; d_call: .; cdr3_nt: TGTGCCAGCAGTTTAGAACGAGCGAACACAGATACGCAGTATTTT; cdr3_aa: CASSLERANTDTQYF
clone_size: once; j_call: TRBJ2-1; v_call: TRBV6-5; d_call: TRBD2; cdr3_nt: TGTGCCAGCAGTTACTCTTGGACTAGGGACAATGAGCAGTTCTTC; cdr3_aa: CASSYSWTRDNEQFF
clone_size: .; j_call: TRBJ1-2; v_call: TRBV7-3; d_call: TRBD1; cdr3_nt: TGTGCCAGCAGCCCTGGGGTAGACAGGGGTGGCTATGGCTACACCTTC; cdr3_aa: CASSPGVDRGGYGYTF
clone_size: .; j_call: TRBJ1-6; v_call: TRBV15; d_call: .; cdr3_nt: TGTGCCACCAGCAGAGCCCCCGAGGGTAATTCACCCCTCCACTTT; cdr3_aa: CATSRAPEGNSPLHF
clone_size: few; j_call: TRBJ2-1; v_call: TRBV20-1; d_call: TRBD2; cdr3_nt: TGCAGTGCCGGGACTAGCGGGAGGGGTGAGCAGTTCTTC; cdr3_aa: CSAGTSGRGEQFF
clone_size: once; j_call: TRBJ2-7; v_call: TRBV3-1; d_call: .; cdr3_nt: TGTGCCAGCAGCCCCCCCGGCAGGGACGACGAGCAGTACTTC; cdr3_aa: CASSPPGRDDEQYF
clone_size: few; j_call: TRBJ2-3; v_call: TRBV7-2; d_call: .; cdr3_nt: TGTGCCAGCAGCGTGGACTGGAACACAGATACGCAGTATTTT; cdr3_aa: CASSVDWNTDTQYF
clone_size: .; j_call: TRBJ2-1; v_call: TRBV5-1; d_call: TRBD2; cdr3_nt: TGCGCCAGCAGCTTGGGGAATAGCGGGGACTACAATGAGCAGTTCTTC; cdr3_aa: CASSLGNSGDYNEQFF
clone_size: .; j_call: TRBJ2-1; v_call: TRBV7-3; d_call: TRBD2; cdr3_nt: TGTGCCAGCAGCGATAGCGGGAATCTCAATGAGCAGTTCTTC; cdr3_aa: CASSDSGNLNEQFF
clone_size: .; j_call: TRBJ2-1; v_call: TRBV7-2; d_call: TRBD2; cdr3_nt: TGTGCCAGCAGCTTATTTAGCGGGAGGAAGTTCTTC; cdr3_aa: CASSLFSGRKFF
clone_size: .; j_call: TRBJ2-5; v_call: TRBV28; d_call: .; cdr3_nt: TGTGCCAGCAGCTCAGGGCCAGAAGGGCAAGAGACCCAGTACTTC; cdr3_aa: CASSSGPEGQETQYF